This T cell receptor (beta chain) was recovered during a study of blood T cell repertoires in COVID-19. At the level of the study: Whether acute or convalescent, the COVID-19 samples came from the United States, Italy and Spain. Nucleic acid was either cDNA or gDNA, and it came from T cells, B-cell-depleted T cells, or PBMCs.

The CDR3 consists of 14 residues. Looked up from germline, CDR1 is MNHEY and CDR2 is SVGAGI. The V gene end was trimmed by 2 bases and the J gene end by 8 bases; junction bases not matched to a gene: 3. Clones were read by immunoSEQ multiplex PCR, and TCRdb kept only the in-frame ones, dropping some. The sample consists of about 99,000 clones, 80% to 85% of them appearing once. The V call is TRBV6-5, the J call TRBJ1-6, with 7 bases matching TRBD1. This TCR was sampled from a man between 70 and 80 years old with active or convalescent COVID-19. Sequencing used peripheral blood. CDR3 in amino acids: CASSYRQGDSPLHF. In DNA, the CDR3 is TGTGCCAGCAGTTACAGGCAGGGGGATTCACCCCTCCACTTT.